These 5 T cell receptor beta chains came from one sample sequenced in a study of early T cells in non-severe SARS-CoV-2 infection. TCRdb re-called the 5' RACE reads through MiXCR, storing one row per CDR3 protein. Of 35,000 to 50,000 distinct CDR3 sequences listed, approximately 7.1% are singletons. Sequencing was carried out using whole blood. The source is an adult who was a healthcare worker with PCR-confirmed SARS-CoV-2 infection or an uninfected control (not recorded which).

This clonotype was picked up a small number of times. The rearrangement uses TRBV5-6 and TRBJ2-7; tentatively, D is TRBD2 (6 bases). Deletions cut 0 bases from V and 0 bases from J, with 13 bases between. Germline values: CDR1 SGHDT, CDR2 YYEEEE. The CDR3 loop spans 16 amino acids. The CDR3 sequence: CASSLGPGEISYEQYF. The CDR3 DNA follows: TGTGCCAGCAGCTTGGGGCCGGGGGAAATCTCCTACGAGCAGTACTTC.

This clonotype showed up just a few times. The chain is built from TRBV7-2 and TRBJ1-2; tentative D call: TRBD1 (6 bases). This CDR3 spans 14 amino acids. The germline gives CDR1 SGHTA, CDR2 FQGNSA. V lost 6 bases and J 3 bases, leaving 14 bases between the germline ends. Written as DNA, the CDR3 is TGTGCCAGCAGTCGGACAGCCGCTGACTATGGCTACACCTTC. Translation gives CASSRTAADYGYTF.

This clonotype was observed many times. The V gene is TRBV12-5, the J gene TRBJ2-3; D is unclear. V was cut by 7 bases and J by 4 bases, with 12 bases left in between. The CDR3 consists of 13 residues. Per germline, CDR1 LGHNT and CDR2 FRNRAP. CDR3 coding DNA: TGTGCTAGTGTGGCAGGCGAAGCAGATACGCAGTATTTT. Protein: CASVAGEADTQYF.

This clonotype was counted a few times. The rearrangement uses TRBV29-1 and TRBJ2-3; D is ambiguous. The CDR3 has 13 amino acids. V was shortened by 4 bases and J by 6 bases, with 14 bases between the two germline ends. CDR1 is SQVTM and CDR2 is ANQGSEA in the germline V gene. CDR3 residues: CSVVGIWGDTQYF. DNA for the CDR3: TGCAGCGTTGTAGGGATTTGGGGTGATACGCAGTATTTT.

Comments on this clonotype: One end of the junction varies from germline; a read error may be responsible. The rearrangement uses TRBV12-3 or TRBV12-4 and TRBJ1-6, with 7 bases fitting TRBD1. This CDR3 contains 14 residues. In DNA, the CDR3 is TGTGCCAGCAGTGCGGGACAGTATAATTCACCCCTCCCTTTT. The encoded protein is CASSAGQYNSPLPF.